This paragraph reports one T cell receptor beta chain. The antigen is unknown. The authors generated TCR beta cDNA through 5'RACE template switching with UMIs. TCRdb reworked the 5' RACE reads into one entry per CDR3 protein, no DNA. Recorded for this sample: around 100,000 distinct CDR3 sequences. The data belong to a study of T cells expressing NK-cell markers. Study-level background: Most of the eight sequenced donors were classified as HCMV-seropositive, and one was classified as seronegative. Findings and limits, study-wide: A range of about 1.0-8% of CD8+ T cells consisted of dominant NKG2C+ clonotypes in several donors. In a handful of donors, dominant clonotypes made up roughly 28.3-65% of CD3+CD56-NKG2C+ cells.

Germline assignment: CDR1 LGHNA and CDR2 YNFKEQ. This CDR3 has 14 amino acids. The genes are TRBV4-2 and TRBJ2-7; TCRdb's D gene call, TRBD2, goes unchecked for lack of DNA. The clonotype was recovered from a woman aged 18 to 75 in good health. The sample taken for sequencing was blood T cells: a sorted CD56 or NKG2C T cell subset, CD4+ or CD8+ T cells, or bulk PBMC T cells (not recorded which). The CDR3 region is CASSQGTPAYEQYF.